This record concerns one TCR beta chain sequence. This sample stems from a study of T cell changes during pregnancy in multiple sclerosis. Here immunoSEQ multiplex PCR was the method, and the copy in TCRdb shows in-frame clones only, minus some. The data contain around 92,000 clones, 90% to 95% of them seen just once; the ten biggest clones take up 2% to 2.5%. The sequence derives from a female donor with multiple sclerosis, enrolled in a pregnancy study. The sample was peripheral blood, taken in the third trimester of pregnancy.

The CDR3 DNA reads as TGTGCCAGCAGCGCGTCATCAGGGATTGCGAGCACAGATACGCAGTATTTT. Its protein product is CASSASSGIASTDTQYF. This chain joins TRBV9 and TRBJ2-3; D might be TRBD1 (5 bases). Per the germline V gene, CDR1 is SGDLS and CDR2 is YYNGEE. V was clipped by 3 bases and J by 0 bases, with 17 bases between them. This CDR3 has 17 amino acids.